This T cell receptor (beta chain) is from a study of human T cells and chemical hapten exposure. On this clonotype itself: Just one base apart from a much larger clone, this may be a read error. Given the absence of the conserved phenylalanine or tryptophan at the CDR3 end, a read error is likely. The DNA is left out, because the CDR3 cannot be placed on it with certainty; the CDR3 is given as TCRdb lists it.

Time point: pre-sensitization, week 0. Stated treatment: therapeutic diphenylcyclopropenone sensitization with weekly scalp DPC. TCRdb fed the RACE reads into MiXCR, producing one record per CDR3 protein. The table shows about 40,000 distinct CDR3 sequences, with roughly a tenth occurring only once. Sequencing was performed on whole blood, taken in connection with sensitization to the hapten diphenylcyclopropenone (DPC). The TCR was taken from a young man with alopecia areata. Some clones in this sample may be carry-over from other donors' samples.

CDR3 sequence: CASSQDARVNL. The genes are TRBV4-1 and TRBJ1-2. CDR1 is MGHRA and CDR2 is YSYEKL in the germline V gene. The CDR3 sequence runs 11 residues, both termini included.